Presented here are 29 T cell receptor beta chains from one specimen sequenced in a study of cytomegalovirus exposure and HLA in healthy donors. PCR involved 60 Vbeta and 13 Jbeta primers. Repertoires were generated with immunoSEQ multiplex PCR, while TCRdb's copy carries only in-frame clones and drops some. The sample has under 70,000 clones, 60% to 80% seen once. Sample: PBMCs. These receptors originate from a female donor in good health and CMV-seronegative.

This rearrangement joins TRBV27 to TRBJ2-1; 7 nucleotides line up with TRBD1. The J segment lost 7 bases and the V segment lost 5 bases, leaving 8 bases of the junction unmatched. Germline-derived CDR1 and CDR2 are MNHEY and SMNVEV (reference sequence). This CDR3 has 14 residues. The CDR3 DNA reads as TGTGCCAGCAGTCCGAGCAGGGGGTTAAATGAGCAGTTCTTC. This gives the protein CASSPSRGLNEQFF.

This clone was seen just once. V and J are TRBV29-1 and TRBJ1-5; D might be TRBD1 (5 bases). Germline lookup yields CDR1 SQVTM and CDR2 ANQGSEA. V was trimmed by 4 bases and J by 4 bases, leaving 11 bases between them. The CDR3 runs to 13 residues. Written as DNA, the CDR3 is TGCAGCGTTGTAACTGGGACTAATCAGCCCCAGCATTTT. Amino acid sequence: CSVVTGTNQPQHF. The variable domain in full, completed from reference TRBV29-1 and TRBJ1-5, reads SAVISQKPSRDICQRGTSLTIQCQVDSQVTMMFWYRQQPGQSLTLIATANQGSEATYESGFVIDKFPISRPNLTFSTLTVSNMSPEDSSIYLCSVVTGTNQPQHFGDGTRLSIL.

The gene calls are TRBV28 and TRBJ2-1, with D perhaps matching TRBD1 (7 bases). The CDR3 is 14 residues long. V was clipped by 3 bases and J by 7 bases, with 13 bases between them. Germline V gene sequence: CDR1 MDHEN, CDR2 SYDVKM. The CDR3 is CASSFGGGRNEQFF. CDR3 sequence (DNA): TGTGCCAGCAGTTTTGGAGGGGGCAGGAATGAGCAGTTCTTC.

This clone turned up a few times. J is TRBJ2-5 and V is TRBV6-5; D is perhaps TRBD2 (6 bases). This CDR3 comprises 14 residues. Germline values: CDR1 MNHEY, CDR2 SVGAGI. Trimming left V 2 bases short and J 0 bases short, with 7 bases between. The CDR3 DNA reads TGTGCCAGCAGTTACGAGCGGGACCAAGAGACCCAGTACTTC. It translates to CASSYERDQETQYF.

CDR3 amino acids: CAWSDLQETQYF. In nucleotides, the CDR3 is TGTGCCTGGAGTGACCTACAAGAGACCCAGTACTTC. The rearrangement uses TRBV30 and TRBJ2-5; no firm D call. This CDR3 region has 12 residues. Deletions cut 1 base from V and 2 bases from J, with 5 bases between. Germline CDR1 and CDR2: GTSNPN and SVGIG (reference sequence).

This chain links TRBV28 with TRBJ1-5, with D uncertain. Trimming pared 1 base from V and 2 bases from J, leaving 15 bases between. CDR3 length equals 17 residues. Germline V gene sequence: CDR1 MDHEN, CDR2 SYDVKM. CDR3 in amino acids: CASSLSWASLGNQPQHF. The CDR3 region has the DNA TGTGCCAGCAGTTTATCGTGGGCCTCCCTGGGCAATCAGCCCCAGCATTTT.

V usage is TRBV18 and J usage is TRBJ1-4, with no clear D. Per the germline V gene, CDR1 is KGHSH and CDR2 is LQKENI. The V end was cut by 5 bases, the J end by 4 bases, with 11 bases between. The CDR3 spans 14 residues. This chain's CDR3 is CASSTESFNEKLFF. In DNA form, the CDR3 reads TGTGCCAGCTCAACAGAGTCTTTTAATGAAAAACTGTTTTTT.

The chain joins TRBV6-5 to TRBJ1-5; D possibly corresponds to TRBD1 (6 bases). The CDR3 has 13 residues. Germline CDR1 and CDR2: MNHEY and SVGAGI. Between the trimmed V and J ends, which lost 6 bases and 6 bases, there was a span of 12 bases. The CDR3 sequence is CASRGAAIQPQHF. CDR3 nucleotide sequence: TGTGCCAGCAGGGGGGCCGCAATTCAGCCCCAGCATTTT.

The rearrangement links TRBV5-6 to TRBJ2-7; D is perhaps TRBD2 (5 bases). V lost 6 bases to trimming and J lost 2 bases, with 12 bases between them. The CDR3 sequence is 13 residues long. Germline V CDR1 and CDR2: SGHDT, YYEEEE. The CDR3 spells CASTPDGTYEQYF. As DNA, the CDR3 is TGTGCCAGCACCCCAGACGGGACCTACGAGCAGTACTTC.

V and J are TRBV27 and TRBJ2-3, with a tentative D call TRBD1 (5 bases). Germline V CDR1 and CDR2: MNHEY, SMNVEV (reference sequence). This CDR3 region has 13 residues. The V gene lost 7 bases and the J gene lost 7 bases, with 15 bases spanning the gap. CDR3 nucleotides: TGTGCCAGCATGGGGCAGGGAAGGAATACGCAGTATTTT. Translated: CASMGQGRNTQYF.

This rearrangement joins TRBV6-1 to TRBJ2-3; 9 bases are a match to TRBD1. Germline trimming cut 3 bases from V and 1 base from J; bases unmatched to any gene: 5. CDR3 size: 16 residues. Looked up from germline, CDR1 is MNHNS and CDR2 is SASEGT. CDR3 amino acids: CASSDFRTGGTDTQYF. CDR3 sequence (DNA): TGTGCCAGCAGTGACTTTAGGACAGGGGGCACAGATACGCAGTATTTT.

This sequence joins TRBV7-3 and TRBJ2-7; TRBD1 aligns across 12 bases. Germline V CDR1 and CDR2: SGHTA, FQGTGA. V was clipped by 6 bases and J by 5 bases; unmatched bases: 5. This CDR3 is 14 amino acids long. This CDR3 is CASSSGTGGHEQYF. CDR3 DNA: TGTGCCAGCAGTTCCGGGACAGGGGGCCACGAGCAGTACTTC. Filled out from reference TRBV7-3 and TRBJ2-7, the complete variable domain reads GAGVSQTPSNKVTEKGKYVELRCDPISGHTALYWYRQSLGQGPEFLIYFQGTGAADDSGLPNDRFFAVRPEGSVSTLKIQRTERGDSAVYLCASSSGTGGHEQYFGPGTRLTVT.

The chain is built from TRBV15 and TRBJ1-3; TRBD1 is a possible D gene (6 bases). V shed 0 bases and J shed 2 bases, with 8 bases lying between them. CDR1 is LNHNV, CDR2 YYDKDF, per germline (reference sequence). This CDR3 spans 15 amino acids. In DNA, the CDR3 is TGTGCCACCAGCAGAGATTACAGGGCTGGAAACACCATATATTTT. It translates to CATSRDYRAGNTIYF.

This chain links TRBV19 with TRBJ2-5; 7 nucleotides line up with TRBD2. The CDR3 covers 15 residues. Germline-derived CDR1 and CDR2 are LNHDA and SQIVND (reference sequence). J gave up 1 base and V 3 bases, and 5 bases lay outside the gene matches. The CDR3 bases are TGTGCCAGTAGTATGGGGGGGGTAACCCAAGAGACCCAGTACTTC. Translated: CASSMGGVTQETQYF.

V gene TRBV7-2 combines with J gene TRBJ2-7, with 9 bases identical to TRBD2. The V and J ends lost 5 bases and 4 bases, in that order; junction bases with no gene match: 9. Germline CDR1 is SGHTA and CDR2 is FQGNSA. This CDR3 is 15 amino acids long. The CDR3 region is CASSPLAGEVYEQYF. DNA of the CDR3: TGTGCCAGCAGCCCCTTAGCGGGAGAGGTATACGAGCAGTACTTC.

This clone was counted a few times. The chain employs TRBV9 and TRBJ2-1; 7 bases match TRBD1. V was clipped by 0 bases and J by 1 base; unmatched bases: 1. This CDR3 contains 15 residues. The germline CDR1 and CDR2 sequences are SGDLS and YYNGEE. In DNA form, the CDR3 reads TGTGCCAGCAGCGTAGGGGACAGTTCCTACAATGAGCAGTTCTTC. Translating gives CASSVGDSSYNEQFF.

This clone was observed once. The chain links TRBV6-6 to TRBJ2-1; 8 bases align to TRBD2. Germline assignment: CDR1 MNHNY and CDR2 SVGAGI (reference sequence). J was trimmed by 6 bases and V by 7 bases; bases with no gene match: 5. CDR3 length equals 13 residues. This CDR3 is CASTRGTSNEQFF. CDR3 DNA: TGTGCCAGCACAAGGGGGACTAGCAATGAGCAGTTCTTC.

V is TRBV7-9 and J is TRBJ2-5, with 8 bases identical to TRBD2. Germline V lookup: CDR1 SEHNR, CDR2 FQNEAQ (reference sequence). The CDR3 covers 15 residues. V gave up 2 bases and J gave up 5 bases; unmatched junction bases: 7. CDR3 amino acids: CASSLPAGEGETQYF. The CDR3 coding sequence is TGTGCCAGCAGCTTACCAGCGGGGGAGGGGGAGACCCAGTACTTC.

The CDR3: CASSFTGEEADTQYF. The CDR3 coding sequence is TGTGCCAGCAGCTTTACCGGGGAGGAGGCAGATACGCAGTATTTT. V gene TRBV7-2 combines with J gene TRBJ2-3, with D maybe TRBD2 (6 bases). Germline V gene sequence: CDR1 SGHTA, CDR2 FQGNSA. Trimming cost V 3 bases and J 4 bases, with 14 bases left between them. The length of the CDR3 is 15 residues.

This clone was picked up one time. This chain links TRBV18 with TRBJ1-4; no clear D. V lost 3 bases and J lost 0, with 14 bases in between. CDR3 length: 17 amino acids. Germline values: CDR1 KGHSH, CDR2 LQKENI. In nucleotides, the CDR3 is TGTGCCAGCTCACCGGTGGGCGCAGCTGCAACTAATGAAAAACTGTTTTTT. Its protein is CASSPVGAAATNEKLFF. Complete variable domain (other parts from reference TRBV18 and TRBJ1-4): NAGVMQNPRHLVRRRGQEARLRCSPMKGHSHVYWYRQLPEEGLKFMVYLQKENIIDESGMPKERFSAEFPKEGPSILRIQQVVRGDSAAYFCASSPVGAAATNEKLFFGSGTQLSVL.

The chain combines TRBV25-1 with TRBJ2-1; 8 nucleotides align to TRBD1. The CDR3 consists of 16 residues. The V gene end was trimmed by 2 bases and the J gene end by 9 bases; junction bases not matched to a gene: 12. The germline CDR1 and CDR2 sequences are MGHDK and SYGVNS. CDR3 sequence: CASSEVEGQQGGEQFF. In nucleotides, the CDR3 is TGTGCCAGCAGTGAAGTGGAGGGTCAACAGGGGGGTGAGCAGTTCTTC. The full variable domain, in which reference TRBV25-1 and TRBJ2-1 provide the parts outside the CDR3, is EADIYQTPRYLVIGTGKKITLECSQTMGHDKMYWYQQDPGMELHLIHYSYGVNSTEKGDLSSESTVSRIRTEHFPLTLESARPSHTSQYLCASSEVEGQQGGEQFFGPGTRLTVL.

The chain carries TRBV2 and TRBJ2-2, with 10 bases that match TRBD2. The CDR3 is 17 amino acids. CDR1 SNHLY and CDR2 FYNNEI come from the germline V gene. Trimming cost V 8 bases and J 6 bases; bases outside gene matches: 15. In DNA, the CDR3 is TGTGCCAGCGTTCCTCGAGCCCGTAGCGGGGGGTCCGGGGAGCTGTTTTTT. It encodes CASVPRARSGGSGELFF. Full variable domain (outside the CDR3, taken from reference TRBV2 and TRBJ2-2): EPEVTQTPSHQVTQMGQEVILRCVPISNHLYFYWYRQILGQKVEFLVSFYNNEISEKSEIFDDQFSVERPDGSNFTLKIRSTKLEDSAMYFCASVPRARSGGSGELFFGEGSRLTVL.

The CDR3 loop reads CASSPRYGGQGETQYF. Here the CDR3 DNA reads TGTGCCAGCAGCCCCCGATATGGGGGACAGGGGGAGACCCAGTACTTC. The chain has TRBV9 and TRBJ2-5; 10 positions agree with TRBD1. Germline V lookup: CDR1 SGDLS, CDR2 YYNGEE. After removal of 4 bases from V and 5 bases from J, the junction contained 11 bases not matched to a gene. This CDR3 is 16 amino acids long.

The chain recombines TRBV7-6 with TRBJ2-2, with D possibly matching TRBD1 (6 bases). Germline V gives CDR1 SGHVS, CDR2 FNYEAQ. The CDR3 has 17 residues. V lost 5 bases to trimming and J lost 3 bases, with 19 bases between them. CDR3 region: CASSPPLGQDYTGELFF. Written as DNA, the CDR3 is TGTGCCAGCAGCCCTCCTCTGGGACAAGACTACACCGGGGAGCTGTTTTTT. Full variable domain (missing parts from reference TRBV7-6 and TRBJ2-2): GAGVSQSPRYKVTKRGQDVALRCDPISGHVSLYWYRQALGQGPEFLTYFNYEAQQDKSGLPNDRFSAERPEGSISTLTIQRTEQRDSAMYRCASSPPLGQDYTGELFFGEGSRLTVL.

The chain recombines TRBV5-1 with TRBJ2-3, with D tentatively TRBD2 (5 bases). Germline CDR1 reads SGHRS; CDR2 reads YFSETQ. This CDR3 region has 14 residues. The V end was cut by 0 bases, the J end by 3 bases, with 8 bases between. The CDR3 spells CASSLGRTTDTQYF. CDR3 DNA sequence: TGCGCCAGCAGCTTGGGTCGGACTACAGATACGCAGTATTTT.

The V and J genes are TRBV30 and TRBJ2-5, with TRBD1 matching 8 bases. The J call may be mistaken, given a closer DNA end match to TRBJ2-7. Germline V gene lookup returns CDR1 GTSNPN and CDR2 SVGIG (reference sequence). This CDR3 is 14 amino acids long. The CDR3 sequence: CAWSPDRGYYEQYF. In DNA, the CDR3 is TGTGCCTGGAGTCCCGACAGGGGATACTACGAGCAGTACTTC.

The J gene is TRBJ2-5, the V gene TRBV6-5; 12 bases align to TRBD2. Trimming removed 6 bases from V and 8 bases from J; junction bases left unmatched: 7. The CDR3 sequence is 14 residues long. Germline CDR1 and CDR2: MNHEY and SVGAGI. The CDR3 nucleotides are TGTGCCAGCAGGCCCGGGACTAGCGGGTACACCCAGTACTTC. Translated: CASRPGTSGYTQYF.

The chain links TRBV15 to TRBJ1-4; no definite D call. Germline assignment: CDR1 LNHNV and CDR2 YYDKDF (reference sequence). V lost 6 bases to trimming and J lost 8 bases, with 16 bases between them. This CDR3 contains 14 residues. CDR3 in amino acids: CATRIGTRAEKLFF. The CDR3 DNA is TGTGCCACCAGGATCGGTACCCGCGCCGAAAAACTGTTTTTT.

This chain connects TRBV5-1 to TRBJ2-3; 9 bases are a match to TRBD2. V lost 0 bases and J lost 1; bases outside the gene matches: 3. The CDR3 has 16 amino acids. Per germline, CDR1 SGHRS and CDR2 YFSETQ. The CDR3 protein is CASSLDPSGGTDTQYF. Written as DNA, the CDR3 is TGCGCCAGCAGCTTGGATCCTAGCGGGGGCACAGATACGCAGTATTTT.